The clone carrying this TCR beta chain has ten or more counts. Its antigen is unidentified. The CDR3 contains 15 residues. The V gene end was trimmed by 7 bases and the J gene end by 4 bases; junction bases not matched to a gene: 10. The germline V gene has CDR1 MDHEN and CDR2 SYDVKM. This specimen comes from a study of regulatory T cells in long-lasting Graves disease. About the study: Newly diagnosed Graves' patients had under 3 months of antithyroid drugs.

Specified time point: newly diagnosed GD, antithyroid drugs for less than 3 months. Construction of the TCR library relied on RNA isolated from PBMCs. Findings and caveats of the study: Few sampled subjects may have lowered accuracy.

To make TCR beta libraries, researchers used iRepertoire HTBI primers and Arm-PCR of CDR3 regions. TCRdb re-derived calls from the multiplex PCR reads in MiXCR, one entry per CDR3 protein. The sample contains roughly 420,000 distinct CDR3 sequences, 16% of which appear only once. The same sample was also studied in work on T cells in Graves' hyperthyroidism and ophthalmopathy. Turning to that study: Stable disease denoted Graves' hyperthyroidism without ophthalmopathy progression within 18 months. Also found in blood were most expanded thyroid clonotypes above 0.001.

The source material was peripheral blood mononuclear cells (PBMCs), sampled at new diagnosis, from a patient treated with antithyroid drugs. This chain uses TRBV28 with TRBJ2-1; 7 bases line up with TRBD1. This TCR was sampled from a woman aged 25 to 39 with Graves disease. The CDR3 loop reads CASTFLGQPYNEQFF. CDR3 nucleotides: TGTGCCAGCACCTTCTTGGGACAGCCGTACAATGAGCAGTTCTTC. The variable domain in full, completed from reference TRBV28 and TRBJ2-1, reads DVKVTQSSRYLVKRTGEKVFLECVQDMDHENMFWYRQDPGLGLRLIYFSYDVKMKEKGDIPEGYSVSREKKERFSLILESASTNQTSMYLCASTFLGQPYNEQFFGPGTRLTVL.